A single sample is the source of the 11 T cell receptor beta chains below, sequenced in a study of blood T cell repertoires in COVID-19. The data were produced by immunoSEQ multiplex PCR, yet TCRdb's version contains in-frame clones alone and is incomplete. The sample contains roughly 140,000 clones, around four fifths of which appear only once. The sequenced sample was peripheral blood. Receptor source: a human donor in a cohort sampled during active COVID-19.

This rearrangement joins TRBV7-2 to TRBJ2-7; D unresolved. The CDR3 covers 13 residues. Germline lookup yields CDR1 SGHTA and CDR2 FQGNSA. Trimming pared 1 base from V and 6 bases from J, leaving 10 bases between. The CDR3 region has the DNA TGTGCCAGCAGCTTAGGTGGAGTGGGCGAGCAGTACTTC. Its translation: CASSLGGVGEQYF.

The chain employs TRBV4-3 and TRBJ2-2; D uncertain. The CDR3 covers 13 residues. Germline V gene data show CDR1 as LGHNA and CDR2 as YSLEER. V was cut by 6 bases and J by 7 bases, with 12 bases left in between. The CDR3 protein is CASRNGPGGELFF. CDR3 DNA: TGCGCCAGCAGAAATGGGCCCGGCGGGGAGCTGTTTTTT.

The V gene is TRBV6-5, the J gene TRBJ1-6, with a possible D match to TRBD1 (6 bases). CDR3 length: 13 residues. V was cut by 2 bases and J by 10 bases, with 9 bases left in between. The germline V gene encodes CDR1 MNHEY and CDR2 SVGAGI. The CDR3 DNA is TGTGCCAGCAGTTACCGGACAGCATCACCCCTCCACTTT. This encodes CASSYRTASPLHF.

This chain joins TRBV9 and TRBJ2-1; 9 bases are shared with TRBD2. The V segment lost 2 bases and the J segment 2 bases; nucleotides outside the gene matches: 5. The CDR3 sequence is 16 residues long. Germline V gene data show CDR1 as SGDLS and CDR2 as YYNGEE. The CDR3 nucleotides are TGTGCCAGCAGCGTGGCTAGCGGGGCGGCCTACAATGAGCAGTTCTTC. This gives the protein CASSVASGAAYNEQFF.

This clone was seen more than once but under ten times. The J gene is TRBJ1-2, the V gene TRBV4-3, with TRBD1 matching 12 bases. Germline loops: CDR1 LGHNA, CDR2 YSLEER. The CDR3 is made up of 14 amino acids. The V and J ends lost 1 base and 11 bases, in that order; junction bases with no gene match: 5. Here the CDR3 reads CASSQGLGQGAYTF. The CDR3 DNA follows: TGCGCCAGCAGCCAAGGGCTGGGACAGGGGGCTTACACCTTC.

This chain joins TRBV6-6 and TRBJ1-2; D call uncertain. V shed 6 bases and J shed 2 bases, with 13 bases lying between them. The CDR3 consists of 14 residues. Germline V gene data show CDR1 as MNHNY and CDR2 as SVGAGI (reference sequence). CDR3 protein: CASSPTGENYGYTF. In nucleotides, the CDR3 is TGTGCCAGCAGCCCCACCGGGGAAAACTATGGCTACACCTTC.

J is TRBJ1-6 and V is TRBV30, with a weak D call TRBD1 (5 bases). This CDR3 region has 14 residues. Per germline, CDR1 GTSNPN and CDR2 SVGIG (reference sequence). V lost 5 bases, J lost 6 bases, and 14 bases lay in between. The DNA of the CDR3 is TGTGCCTGGGACCGGGGGGGGAGTAATTCACCCCTCCACTTT. Residues: CAWDRGGSNSPLHF.

This chain uses TRBV19 with TRBJ1-6, with D unresolved. The V gene's germline CDR1 is LNHDA and CDR2 SQIVND (reference sequence). The CDR3 is 15 amino acids. Trimming removed 5 bases from V and 6 bases from J, with 14 bases in between. The CDR3 protein is CASSSDRGGNSPLHF. In DNA, the CDR3 is TGTGCCAGTAGTTCGGACCGGGGAGGTAATTCACCCCTCCACTTT.

The rearrangement joins TRBV12-3 or TRBV12-4 to TRBJ1-2; unclear D gene. The CDR3 length is 13 residues. Trimming stripped 4 bases from V and 6 bases from J, with 12 bases between. The CDR3 spells CASSSTETHGYTF. The CDR3 DNA sequence: TGTGCCAGCAGTTCGACCGAGACACATGGCTACACCTTC.

The chain recombines TRBV4-3 with TRBJ1-2; 7 bases match TRBD1. Germline trimming cut 6 bases from V and 2 bases from J; bases unmatched to any gene: 6. Looked up from germline, CDR1 is LGHNA and CDR2 is YSLEER. CDR3 length: 14 residues. The CDR3: CASRQQGWNYGYTF. In DNA, the CDR3 is TGCGCCAGCAGGCAACAGGGGTGGAACTATGGCTACACCTTC.

The chain combines TRBV11-3 with TRBJ2-3; 15 nucleotides align to TRBD2. The V and J ends lost 5 bases and 8 bases, in that order; junction bases with no gene match: 11. The length of the CDR3 is 17 residues. Germline values: CDR1 SGHNT, CDR2 YENEEA. The CDR3: CASSEGTSGGRGGTQYF. The CDR3 DNA reads as TGTGCCAGCAGCGAAGGGACTAGCGGGGGGCGGGGTGGTACGCAGTATTTT. The full variable domain, completed using reference TRBV11-3 and TRBJ2-3, is EAGVVQSPRYKIIEKKQPVAFWCNPISGHNTLYWYLQNLGQGPELLIRYENEEAVDDSQLPKDRFSAERLKGVDSTLKIQPAELGDSAVYLCASSEGTSGGRGGTQYFGPGTRLTVL.